These 16 T cell receptor beta chains were sequenced from one sample in a study of long-term antiretroviral therapy in people with HIV. immunoSEQ v3.0 was run at survey level. The protocol was immunoSEQ multiplex PCR, while the TCRdb copy is restricted to in-frame clones and leaves out a portion. The profile shows 40,000 or so clones, 82% of them singletons. The starting material was unsorted PBMCs, obtained 0.3 years after starting antiretroviral therapy. The receptors derive from a man aged 18 to 29 with HIV.

This chain joins TRBV4-1 and TRBJ1-1, with a tentative D call TRBD1 (6 bases). The CDR3 has 15 amino acids. The germline V and J ends were trimmed by 4 bases and 4 bases, with 16 bases remaining between them. CDR1 MGHRA and CDR2 YSYEKL come from the germline V gene. For the CDR3, the DNA is TGCGCCAGCAGCCGGGGGCAGGGCGGAGGCACTGAAGCTTTCTTT. This sequence encodes CASSRGQGGGTEAFF.

This chain connects TRBV2 to TRBJ1-5; unclear D gene. CDR3 size: 13 residues. The ends were cut back, 1 base at V and 3 bases at J, with 4 bases in the middle. Germline lookup yields CDR1 SNHLY and CDR2 FYNNEI. DNA for the CDR3: TGTGCCAGCAGTGAAGGGCACAATCAGCCCCAGCATTTT. Protein sequence: CASSEGHNQPQHF.

The chain is built from TRBV9 and TRBJ2-1; 8 nucleotides align to TRBD2. Germline trimming cut 1 base from V and 3 bases from J; bases unmatched to any gene: 0. The CDR3 spans 14 residues. Germline assignment: CDR1 SGDLS and CDR2 YYNGEE. The CDR3 DNA is TGTGCCAGCAGCGTACTAGCGGGCTACAATGAGCAGTTCTTC. This encodes CASSVLAGYNEQFF.

The chain links TRBV19 to TRBJ1-4; D is uncertain. V shed 0 bases and J shed 8 bases, with 4 bases lying between them. The CDR3 has 12 amino acids. Per the germline V gene, CDR1 is LNHDA and CDR2 is SQIVND (reference sequence). DNA for the CDR3: TGTGCCAGTAGTATAGATCCAGAAAAACTGTTTTTT. It translates to CASSIDPEKLFF.

The gene calls are TRBV28 and TRBJ2-7; D remains ambiguous. This CDR3 spans 11 amino acids. The germline V and J ends were trimmed by 8 bases and 1 base, with 6 bases remaining between them. Germline assignment: CDR1 MDHEN and CDR2 SYDVKM. The CDR3 loop is CASRRSYEQYF. The CDR3 nucleotides read TGTGCCAGCCGTCGATCCTACGAGCAGTACTTC.

The V and J genes are TRBV4-3 and TRBJ2-3, with 9 positions matching TRBD1. Trimming cost V 4 bases and J 2 bases; bases outside gene matches: 13. Germline CDR1 and CDR2: LGHNA and YSLEER. The CDR3 runs to 18 residues. The DNA of the CDR3 is TGCGCCAGCAGCCTCAAACCCCACCGGGACAGGGCCACAGATACGCAGTATTTT. Residues: CASSLKPHRDRATDTQYF.

CDR3 amino acids: CASSLDWGGYTF. The DNA for the CDR3 is TGTGCCAGCAGCTTAGATTGGGGGGGCTACACCTTC. This chain joins TRBV7-2 and TRBJ1-2; tentative D call: TRBD1 (5 bases). V was shortened by 1 base and J by 8 bases, with 8 bases between the two germline ends. This CDR3 has 12 residues. Germline V gene data show CDR1 as SGHTA and CDR2 as FQGNSA.

The gene calls are TRBV25-1 and TRBJ1-1; D not resolved. CDR1 is MGHDK and CDR2 is SYGVNS in the germline V gene. The CDR3 consists of 12 residues. Trimming left V 1 base short and J 4 bases short, with 4 bases between. In DNA, the CDR3 is TGTGCCAGCAGTGAATGGGGCACTGAAGCTTTCTTT. Encoded protein: CASSEWGTEAFF.

This rearrangement joins TRBV4-2 to TRBJ1-3, with 12 bases lining up with TRBD1. This CDR3 has 18 amino acids. Germline values: CDR1 LGHNA, CDR2 YNFKEQ. V dropped 3 bases and J dropped 4; count of bases not matched to a gene: 10. The CDR3 protein is CASSHPTGTGGEGNTIYF. The CDR3 DNA follows: TGTGCCAGCAGCCATCCAACCGGGACAGGGGGCGAGGGAAACACCATATATTTT.

The gene calls are TRBV7-3 and TRBJ2-7, with D maybe TRBD2 (6 bases). The CDR3 consists of 15 residues. Germline-derived CDR1 and CDR2 are SGHTA and FQGTGA. Deletions cut 2 bases from V and 2 bases from J, with 13 bases between. The CDR3 coding sequence is TGTGCCAGCAGCTTATATAGCGGAGGGCCCTACGAGCAGTACTTC. Its protein is CASSLYSGGPYEQYF.

This sequence joins TRBV30 and TRBJ2-7; no clear D gene. The CDR3 consists of 13 residues. Germline CDR1 GTSNPN, CDR2 SVGIG (reference sequence). Between the trimmed V and J ends, which lost 6 bases and 1 base, there was a span of 13 bases. In nucleotides, the CDR3 is TGTGCCTGCGGTCGACTCGGATCCTACGAGCAGTACTTC. The encoded protein is CACGRLGSYEQYF. Full variable domain (remainder filled in from reference TRBV30 and TRBJ2-7): SQTIHQWPATLVQPVGSPLSLECTVEGTSNPNLYWYRQAAGRGLQLLFYSVGIGQISSEVPQNLSASRPQDRQFILSSKKLLLSDSGFYLCACGRLGSYEQYFGPGTRLTVT.

This clone came up once. The chain couples TRBV18 to TRBJ2-5; perhaps TRBD2 as D (7 bases). CDR3 length equals 14 residues. Looked up from germline, CDR1 is KGHSH and CDR2 is LQKENI. The ends were cut back, 4 bases at V and 2 bases at J, with 11 bases in the middle. The CDR3 loop is CASSQRGGQETQYF. The CDR3 nucleotides are TGTGCCAGCTCACAGAGGGGGGGTCAAGAGACCCAGTACTTC. The full variable domain, completed using reference TRBV18 and TRBJ2-5, is NAGVMQNPRHLVRRRGQEARLRCSPMKGHSHVYWYRQLPEEGLKFMVYLQKENIIDESGMPKERFSAEFPKEGPSILRIQQVVRGDSAAYFCASSQRGGQETQYFGPGTRLLVL.

On this clone itself: The junction shows a germline mismatch at one end, possibly a read error. This chain connects TRBV18 to TRBJ2-7; 12 positions agree with TRBD2. Germline CDR1 KGHSH, CDR2 LQKENI. This CDR3 region has 16 residues. The CDR3 region is CASPPAGLAGNYEQYF. DNA of the CDR3: TGTGCCAGCCCACCCGCTGGACTAGCGGGAAACTACGAGCAGTACTTC.

The rearrangement links TRBV11-1 to TRBJ2-7, with 9 bases matching TRBD2. Germline trimming cut 5 bases from V and 5 bases from J; bases unmatched to any gene: 10. Germline V gives CDR1 SGHAT, CDR2 FQDESV (reference sequence). The CDR3 loop spans 15 amino acids. DNA for the CDR3: TGTGCCAGCAGCGTCTTAGCGGGAGTCCCCCACGAGCAGTACTTC. This sequence encodes CASSVLAGVPHEQYF.

V is TRBV11-2 and J is TRBJ2-3, with 15 nucleotides matching TRBD2. The V gene end was trimmed by 7 bases and the J gene end by 8 bases; junction bases not matched to a gene: 10. The CDR3 totals 16 residues. CDR1 is SGHAT, CDR2 FQNNGV, per germline. The CDR3 sequence is CASTSRTSGRAATQYF. In nucleotides, the CDR3 is TGTGCCAGCACCTCTCGGACTAGCGGGAGGGCCGCTACGCAGTATTTT.

The rearrangement joins TRBV7-2 to TRBJ1-2; D is unclear. Germline V lookup: CDR1 SGHTA, CDR2 FQGNSA. The CDR3 spans 13 residues. V lost 2 bases to trimming and J lost 0 bases, with 4 bases between them. As DNA, the CDR3 is TGTGCCAGCAGCTTAAGTACTAACTATGGCTACACCTTC. This codes for CASSLSTNYGYTF.